Following are 27 T cell receptor beta chains from one sample sequenced in a study of shared clonotypes between healthy human individuals. The method was immunoSEQ multiplex PCR; TCRdb's version includes in-frame clones alone and lacks a portion of them. The table includes around 700,000 clones, around 78% detected once. The sequencing input was memory CD4+ T cells sorted from blood. This sample's subset: CD45RA-negative fraction. The receptors were gathered from a woman aged 30 to 39 in good health.

The chain couples TRBV28 to TRBJ1-4; 7 nucleotides line up with TRBD1. The CDR3 runs to 14 residues. Per the germline V gene, CDR1 is MDHEN and CDR2 is SYDVKM. J lost 6 bases, V lost 4 bases, and 5 bases had no gene match. The CDR3 coding sequence is TGTGCCAGCAGTTCCCATGACAGGGATGAAAAACTGTTTTTT. Residues: CASSSHDRDEKLFF.

V gene TRBV9 combines with J gene TRBJ2-7, with D possibly matching TRBD1 (5 bases). V was clipped by 0 bases and J by 1 base, with 14 bases between them. There are 16 residues in the CDR3. Germline V gene sequence: CDR1 SGDLS, CDR2 YYNGEE. The CDR3 nucleotides read TGTGCCAGCAGCGTAGGATCGGCCGACAGTTCCTACGAGCAGTACTTC. Its protein is CASSVGSADSSYEQYF.

This rearrangement joins TRBV11-2 to TRBJ2-7; tentative D call: TRBD2 (5 bases). The CDR3 is 15 residues long. Germline V gene lookup returns CDR1 SGHAT and CDR2 FQNNGV. V was pared by 2 bases and J by 7 bases, with 18 bases between. The CDR3 DNA sequence: TGTGCCAGCAGCTTAAGTGTCCTGGGAGAAGTTGAGCAGTACTTC. Translated: CASSLSVLGEVEQYF.

The chain joins TRBV19 to TRBJ1-5; unclear D gene. Trimming shortened V by 5 bases and J by 2 bases, and 16 bases separated the two germline ends. The CDR3 covers 16 residues. The germline V gene has CDR1 LNHDA and CDR2 SQIVND (reference sequence). DNA of the CDR3: TGTGCCAGTAGTTTGAACCCCCGCGAGGGCAATCAGCCCCAGCATTTT. Its protein is CASSLNPREGNQPQHF. Together with reference TRBV19 and TRBJ1-5, the CDR3 gives the full variable domain: DGGITQSPKYLFRKEGQNVTLSCEQNLNHDAMYWYRQDPGQGLRLIYYSQIVNDFQKGDIAEGYSVSREKKESFPLTVTSAQKNPTAFYLCASSLNPREGNQPQHFGDGTRLSIL.

V gene TRBV28 combines with J gene TRBJ2-7, with unresolved D. Germline CDR1 reads MDHEN; CDR2 reads SYDVKM. The CDR3 is made up of 14 amino acids. Deletions cut 6 bases from V and 2 bases from J, with 14 bases between. The CDR3 nucleotides read TGTGCCAGCAGGCTTAGGGTTTTCCCCTACGAGCAGTACTTC. Translating it yields CASRLRVFPYEQYF.

This clone rates as medium-sized. The V gene is TRBV29-1, the J gene TRBJ1-2; a possible D gene is TRBD1 (5 bases). Germline CDR1 SQVTM, CDR2 ANQGSEA. The ends were cut back, 6 bases at V and 2 bases at J, with 10 bases in the middle. The CDR3 covers 12 residues. DNA of the CDR3: TGCAGCGTGGGGGAATTCAACTATGGCTACACCTTC. Encoded protein: CSVGEFNYGYTF.

CDR3 sequence (DNA): TGTGCCAGCAGCGGGGGGACTAGCGGATACAATGAGCAGTTCTTC. It encodes CASSGGTSGYNEQFF. The chain employs TRBV9 and TRBJ2-1; TRBD2 aligns across 11 bases. The CDR3 spans 15 residues. The V segment lost 3 bases and the J segment 4 bases; nucleotides outside the gene matches: 3. CDR1 is SGDLS and CDR2 is YYNGEE in the germline V gene.

The rearrangement joins TRBV10-3 to TRBJ2-7; 8 positions agree with TRBD1. The CDR3 extends over 14 amino acids. Per germline, CDR1 ENHRY and CDR2 SYGVKD. Losses at the gene ends were 10 bases for V and 0 bases for J; bases not matched to a gene: 8. CDR3 coding DNA: TGTGCCACCGCCACAGGGGGTAGCTCCTACGAGCAGTACTTC. It translates to CATATGGSSYEQYF.

This clone was detected only a few times. This is likely an artifact of a read error, given a far larger clone one base away. The V gene is TRBV6-5, the J gene TRBJ1-5, with unresolved D. Between the trimmed V and J ends, which lost 2 bases and 4 bases, there was a span of 6 bases. This CDR3 region has 13 residues. Per germline, CDR1 MNHEY and CDR2 SVGAGI. This CDR3 is CASSYGENQPQHF. CDR3 in DNA: TGTGCCAGCAGTTACGGGGAGAATCAGCCCCAGCATTTT.

The chain couples TRBV11-3 to TRBJ2-7; possibly TRBD2 for D (6 bases). The CDR3 loop spans 14 amino acids. The germline V gene has CDR1 SGHNT and CDR2 YENEEA. Trimming took off 8 bases at V and 7 bases at J, with 21 bases between the two ends. The CDR3 sequence: CASCLQTSQVEQYF. The CDR3 DNA follows: TGTGCCAGCTGCCTGCAGACTAGTCAAGTGGAGCAGTACTTC.

This clone has only one observation. The rearrangement uses TRBV28 and TRBJ1-5; D uncertain. This CDR3 contains 16 residues. Germline CDR1 is MDHEN and CDR2 is SYDVKM. Trimming removed 1 base from V and 0 bases from J, with 10 bases in between. CDR3: CASSLLSSHSNQPQHF. The CDR3 coding sequence is TGTGCCAGCAGTTTATTATCCAGTCATAGCAATCAGCCCCAGCATTTT.

The chain uses TRBV5-5 and TRBJ2-6; the D is unclear. This CDR3 contains 16 residues. V lost 0 bases, J lost 2 bases, and 9 bases lay in between. In germline, CDR1 is SGHKS, CDR2 YYEKEE (reference sequence). CDR3 sequence: CASSLAVGTGANVLTF. The CDR3 nucleotides are TGTGCCAGCAGCTTGGCTGTAGGGACTGGGGCCAACGTCCTGACTTTC.

The chain joins TRBV19 to TRBJ2-6; 7 bases agree with TRBD1. CDR3 size: 15 residues. Germline loops: CDR1 LNHDA, CDR2 SQIVND (reference sequence). The V and J ends lost 7 bases and 2 bases, in that order; junction bases with no gene match: 5. The CDR3 here is CASKRGRAGANVLTF. CDR3 coding DNA: TGTGCCAGTAAGAGGGGGCGGGCTGGGGCCAACGTCCTGACTTTC.

The genes are TRBV28 and TRBJ1-5; D not certain. V was cut by 2 bases and J by 1 base, with 15 bases left in between. CDR3 length: 17 residues. In germline, CDR1 is MDHEN, CDR2 SYDVKM. The CDR3 bases are TGTGCCAGCAGTTTACCCCGAATGGGCTCGAGCAATCAGCCCCAGCATTTT. It encodes CASSLPRMGSSNQPQHF. Full variable domain (missing parts from reference TRBV28 and TRBJ1-5): DVKVTQSSRYLVKRTGEKVFLECVQDMDHENMFWYRQDPGLGLRLIYFSYDVKMKEKGDIPEGYSVSREKKERFSLILESASTNQTSMYLCASSLPRMGSSNQPQHFGDGTRLSIL.

This CDR3 is CASSERPGETQYF. Written as DNA, the CDR3 is TGTGCCAGCAGCGAACGACCTGGGGAGACCCAGTACTTC. The V and J genes are TRBV9 and TRBJ2-5, with D uncertain. Germline-derived CDR1 and CDR2 are SGDLS and YYNGEE. The CDR3 extends over 13 amino acids. V gave up 3 bases and J gave up 5 bases, with 11 bases separating them.

The chain is built from TRBV5-1 and TRBJ2-2, with TRBD1 as a possible D gene (6 bases). Trimming left V 4 bases short and J 6 bases short, with 16 bases between. This CDR3 region has 15 residues. CDR1 and CDR2 (germline): SGHRS, YFSETQ. CDR3 protein: CASSLVGQAAGELFF. The CDR3, as DNA: TGCGCCAGCAGCCTCGTGGGACAAGCAGCCGGGGAGCTGTTTTTT.

This clone was found once. The V gene is TRBV18, the J gene TRBJ2-7; TRBD1 aligns across 8 bases. This CDR3 comprises 13 residues. Germline V gene data show CDR1 as KGHSH and CDR2 as LQKENI. V lost 6 bases to trimming and J lost 3 bases; unmatched junction nucleotides: 4. The CDR3 reads CASSQGQDYEQYF. Written as DNA, the CDR3 is TGTGCCAGCTCGCAGGGACAGGACTACGAGCAGTACTTC. The variable domain in full, with the rest retrieved from reference TRBV18 and TRBJ2-7, is NAGVMQNPRHLVRRRGQEARLRCSPMKGHSHVYWYRQLPEEGLKFMVYLQKENIIDESGMPKERFSAEFPKEGPSILRIQQVVRGDSAAYFCASSQGQDYEQYFGPGTRLTVT.

The V gene is TRBV19, the J gene TRBJ2-1; the match to TRBD2 covers 9 bases. Germline V gives CDR1 LNHDA, CDR2 SQIVND (reference sequence). CDR3 length: 15 residues. V dropped 4 bases and J dropped 0; count of bases not matched to a gene: 1. CDR3 amino acids: CASSNSGSSYNEQFF. The CDR3 DNA reads as TGTGCCAGTAGTAATAGCGGGAGCTCCTACAATGAGCAGTTCTTC.

The chain links TRBV4-1 to TRBJ2-7; 8 bases are a match to TRBD1. Germline CDR1 reads MGHRA; CDR2 reads YSYEKL. The CDR3 sequence is 16 residues long. J was trimmed by 3 bases and V by 6 bases; bases with no gene match: 13. Here the CDR3 DNA reads TGCGCCAGCAGTCATGCCCGGGACAGGCCTGGCTACGAGCAGTACTTC. Protein: CASSHARDRPGYEQYF.

The chain recombines TRBV5-1 with TRBJ2-5, with 9 bases fitting TRBD1. Germline CDR1 and CDR2: SGHRS and YFSETQ. The CDR3 has 16 residues. The V gene end was trimmed by 0 bases and the J gene end by 5 bases; junction bases not matched to a gene: 8. CDR3 bases: TGCGCCAGCAGCTTGGGGCCCGGGACAGGGTTGGAGACCCAGTACTTC. As protein: CASSLGPGTGLETQYF.

On this clone: The same CDR3 arises from other DNA sequences in this sample as well. The chain uses TRBV10-3 and TRBJ1-2; no clear D. This CDR3 is 15 amino acids long. Trimming shortened V by 0 bases and J by 1 base, and 9 bases separated the two germline ends. Germline V gives CDR1 ENHRY, CDR2 SYGVKD. The CDR3 DNA sequence: TGTGCCATCAGTGAGTCGTCTCAAAATAACTATGGCTACACCTTC. Amino acids: CAISESSQNNYGYTF.

The table lists this clone with a few counts. J is TRBJ2-7 and V is TRBV28; no clear D. CDR1 is MDHEN, CDR2 SYDVKM, per germline. V gave up 4 bases and J gave up 4 bases, with 8 bases separating them. This CDR3 is 12 amino acids long. The CDR3 region has the DNA TGTGCCAGCAGTTATGGGCGGTACGAGCAGTACTTC. Its protein product is CASSYGRYEQYF.

The chain employs TRBV5-6 and TRBJ2-5, with 7 bases matching TRBD2. Germline V lookup: CDR1 SGHDT, CDR2 YYEEEE. V lost 4 bases, J lost 5 bases, and 8 bases stayed unmatched. The CDR3 covers 14 residues. CDR3 residues: CASSAGRAGETQYF. CDR3 nucleotide sequence: TGTGCCAGCAGCGCGGGGAGGGCTGGGGAGACCCAGTACTTC.

The V gene is TRBV11-2, the J gene TRBJ2-3; TRBD2 matches at 7 bases. The germline gives CDR1 SGHAT, CDR2 FQNNGV. Germline trimming cut 5 bases from V and 4 bases from J; bases unmatched to any gene: 9. The CDR3 runs to 15 residues. The DNA of the CDR3 is TGTGCCAGCAGCCCCTGGACTAGAACCGCAGATACGCAGTATTTT. Amino acids: CASSPWTRTADTQYF.

The V and J genes are TRBV9 and TRBJ2-1; D not certain. CDR3 length: 15 amino acids. The germline V and J ends were trimmed by 4 bases and 6 bases, with 17 bases remaining between them. The germline CDR1 and CDR2 sequences are SGDLS and YYNGEE. Here the CDR3 DNA reads TGTGCCAGCAGCTCTTTCCCGGTGATTGGCAATGAGCAGTTCTTC. Translated: CASSSFPVIGNEQFF. Supplemented by reference TRBV9 and TRBJ2-1, the full variable domain reads DSGVTQTPKHLITATGQRVTLRCSPRSGDLSVYWYQQSLDQGLQFLIQYYNGEERAKGNILERFSAQQFPDLHSELNLSSLELGDSALYFCASSSFPVIGNEQFFGPGTRLTVL.

The chain combines TRBV7-9 with TRBJ2-1, with no clear D. The ends were cut back, 3 bases at V and 0 bases at J, with 15 bases in the middle. Germline CDR1 is SEHNR and CDR2 is FQNEAQ (reference sequence). This CDR3 has 17 amino acids. The CDR3 DNA sequence: TGTGCCAGCAGCTTGGCCGGGCGGAGAAGCTCCTACAATGAGCAGTTCTTC. This codes for CASSLAGRRSSYNEQFF.

The chain combines TRBV4-1 with TRBJ2-1; TRBD2 is a possible D gene (6 bases). CDR3 size: 15 residues. CDR1 and CDR2 (germline): MGHRA, YSYEKL. Trimming removed 5 bases at V and 6 bases at J, with 17 bases between. The CDR3 loop is CASSFLWDLSNEQFF. The CDR3, as DNA: TGCGCCAGCAGCTTTCTCTGGGACTTGTCCAATGAGCAGTTCTTC.